This T cell receptor (beta chain) was sequenced in a study of blood T cell repertoires in COVID-19 (dated by TCRdb to the early 2020s). Regarding the study in general: Samples from collaborators originated in the United States, Italy and Spain and spanned both the acute and convalescent phases of COVID-19. The sample metadata nearly always contained a de-identified subject ID, COVID-19 status, age in years and sex. Deeply sampled blood TCRbeta repertoires from subjects exposed to, actively infected with, or recovered from COVID-19 were included in the dataset. The material from the prospective study consisted of cDNA or gDNA derived from T cells, B-cell-depleted T cells, or PBMCs. HLA class I and class II types, where available, came from metadata supplied by the sample provider rather than from assay-based typing. A freely available public database, intended as a resource for researchers studying the immune response to SARS-CoV-2, is where the repertoires were released. The samples were drawn from two sources: the first 160 participants of the ongoing ImmuneRACE study, and some 1,300 subjects contributed by 6 global collaborators. What the research found in general, with its limitations: The quantity of clinical and demographic metadata differed by source and by participant and was supplied without curation.

Remarks on this clone: This clone's antigen is unknown. It has no much larger one-base neighbor in the sample; base qualities were not kept.

Enrolling through a virtual design, the prospective study's participants ranged in age from about 18 to 89 years and lived across 24 United States geographic areas. To assign participants to cohorts, the prospective study relied on clinical history that participants themselves reported in a screening survey and a study questionnaire. A participant counted as exposed if, within 2 weeks of entering the study, that participant had been in contact with someone who had a PCR-confirmed or clinician-diagnosed COVID-19 case. Mobile phlebotomists in the prospective study collected whole blood, serum and a nasopharyngeal or oropharyngeal swab from every participant. Over an approximately 2-month period, participants in the prospective study had the option of providing additional blood draws and questionnaires. Blood samples from the prospective study were shipped frozen or at room temperature prior to DNA extraction.

From its cysteine to its phenylalanine, the CDR3 spans 15 amino acids. Only the CDR3 portion is preserved as DNA: 45 bases, with reading frame beginning at the first base. The germline V and J ends show losses of 4 bases and 6 bases respectively, and no gene match explains 10 bases of the junction. The germline V gene sets CDR1 to KGHSH and CDR2 to LQKENI. The immunoSEQ Assay, a bias-controlled multiplex PCR, was used to amplify TCRbeta CDR3 regions from genomic DNA. The paper's processing steps were these. Nucleated cell counts per sample were estimated from amplification of reference gene primers within the assay. To quantify the absolute abundance of each unique TCRbeta CDR3 rearrangement, sequence reads were collapsed and filtered. For each sample, productive Simpson clonality was calculated by taking the square root of Simpson's diversity index across productive rearrangements. Imported from immuneACCESS, the table was reduced by TCRdb to in-frame sequences with V and J called. These copies leave out some clones; in studies compared against another copy, an unresolved V gene accounts for under half, and the cause of the remainder is not known. V, J and clone size are those of that table, while D and trimming were read from the DNA. Recorded for this sample are 150,000 or so clones; over 70% of them occurred a single time. Roughly 5% of the sample goes to the ten largest clones.

The rearrangement joined TRBV18 to TRBJ2-7; 9 central nucleotides agree with TRBD2. Sequencing was carried out using PBMCs or T cells enriched from blood (not recorded which). This TCR was sampled from a man between 65 and 85 years old who had been exposed to COVID-19. The nucleotides read TGTGCCAGCTCACAGATAGCGGGAGTAACGGGCGAGCAGTACTTC. Its coded protein is CASSQIAGVTGEQYF.